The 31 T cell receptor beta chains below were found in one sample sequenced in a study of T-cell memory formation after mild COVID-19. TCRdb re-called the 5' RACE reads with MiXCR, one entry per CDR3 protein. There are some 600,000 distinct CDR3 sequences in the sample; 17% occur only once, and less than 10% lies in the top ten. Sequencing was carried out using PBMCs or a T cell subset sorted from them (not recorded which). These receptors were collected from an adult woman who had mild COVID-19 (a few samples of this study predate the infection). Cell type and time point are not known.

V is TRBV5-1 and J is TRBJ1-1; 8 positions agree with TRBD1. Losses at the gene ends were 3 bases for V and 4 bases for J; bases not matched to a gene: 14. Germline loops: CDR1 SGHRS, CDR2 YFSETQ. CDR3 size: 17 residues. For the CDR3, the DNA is TGCGCCAGCAGCTCTGGACAGGGTCGGCGGCTGAGCACTGAAGCTTTCTTT. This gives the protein CASSSGQGRRLSTEAFF. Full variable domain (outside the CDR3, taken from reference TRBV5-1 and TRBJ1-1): KAGVTQTPRYLIKTRGQQVTLSCSPISGHRSVSWYQQTPGQGLQFLFEYFSETQRNKGNFPGRFSGRQFSNSRSEMNVSTLELGDSALYLCASSSGQGRRLSTEAFFGQGTRLTVV.

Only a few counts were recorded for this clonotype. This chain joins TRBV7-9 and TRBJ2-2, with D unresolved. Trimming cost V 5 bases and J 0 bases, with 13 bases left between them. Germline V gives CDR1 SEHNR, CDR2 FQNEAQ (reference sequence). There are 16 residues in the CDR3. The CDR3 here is CASSLSASANTGELFF. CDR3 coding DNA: TGTGCCAGCAGCCTCTCTGCGAGCGCGAACACCGGGGAGCTGTTTTTT. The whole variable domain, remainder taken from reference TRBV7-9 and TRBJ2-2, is DTGVSQNPRHKITKRGQNVTFRCDPISEHNRLYWYRQTLGQGPEFLTYFQNEAQLEKSRLLSDRFSAERPKGSFSTLEIQRTEQGDSAMYLCASSLSASANTGELFFGEGSRLTVL.

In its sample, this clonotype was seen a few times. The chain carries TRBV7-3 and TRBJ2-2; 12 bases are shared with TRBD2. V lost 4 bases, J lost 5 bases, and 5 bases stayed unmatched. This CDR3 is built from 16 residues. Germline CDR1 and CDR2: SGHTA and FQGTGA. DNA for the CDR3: TGTGCCAGCAGCTCAACCGGGACTAGCGGGACCGGGGAGCTGTTTTTT. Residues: CASSSTGTSGTGELFF.

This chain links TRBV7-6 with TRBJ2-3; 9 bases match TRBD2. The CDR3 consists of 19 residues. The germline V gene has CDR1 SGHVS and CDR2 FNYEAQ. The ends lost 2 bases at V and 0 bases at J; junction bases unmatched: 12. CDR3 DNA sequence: TGTGCCAGCAGCTTACTTGTGACTAGCGGAACGTCTAGCACAGATACGCAGTATTTT. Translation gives CASSLLVTSGTSSTDTQYF.

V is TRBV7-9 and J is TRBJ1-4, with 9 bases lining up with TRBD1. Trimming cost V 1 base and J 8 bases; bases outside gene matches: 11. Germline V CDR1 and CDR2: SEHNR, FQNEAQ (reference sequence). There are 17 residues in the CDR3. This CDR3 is CASSLDFRGDRDEKLFF. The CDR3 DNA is TGTGCCAGCAGCTTAGACTTCCGAGGGGACAGGGACGAAAAACTGTTTTTT.

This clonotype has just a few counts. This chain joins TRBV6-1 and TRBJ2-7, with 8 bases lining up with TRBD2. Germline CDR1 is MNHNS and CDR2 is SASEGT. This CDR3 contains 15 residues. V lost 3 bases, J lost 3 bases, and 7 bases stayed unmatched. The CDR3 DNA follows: TGTGCCAGCAGTGACAAACTAGCGGACTACTACGAGCAGTACTTC. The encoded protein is CASSDKLADYYEQYF.

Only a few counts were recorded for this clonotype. CDR3 coding DNA: TGTGCCAGCAGTTTAGTTGGACTAGGGAATGAGCAGTTCTTC. The encoded protein is CASSLVGLGNEQFF. The rearrangement links TRBV12-3 or TRBV12-4 to TRBJ2-1, with TRBD2 identical over 7 bases. V shed 1 base, J shed 7 bases, and the junction held 4 bases outside the gene matches. The CDR3 covers 14 residues.

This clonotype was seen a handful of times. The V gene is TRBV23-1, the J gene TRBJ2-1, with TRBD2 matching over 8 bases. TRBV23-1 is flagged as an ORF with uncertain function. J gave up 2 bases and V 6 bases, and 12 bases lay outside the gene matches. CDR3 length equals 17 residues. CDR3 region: CASSRPPTSVTYNEQFF. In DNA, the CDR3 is TGCGCCAGCAGCCGCCCCCCGACTAGCGTAACCTACAATGAGCAGTTCTTC.

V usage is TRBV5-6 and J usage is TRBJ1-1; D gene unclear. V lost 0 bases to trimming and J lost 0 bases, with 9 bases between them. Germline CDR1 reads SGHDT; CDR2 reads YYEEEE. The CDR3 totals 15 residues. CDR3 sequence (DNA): TGTGCCAGCAGCTTGGGGGCGTCCTTGAACACTGAAGCTTTCTTT. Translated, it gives CASSLGASLNTEAFF. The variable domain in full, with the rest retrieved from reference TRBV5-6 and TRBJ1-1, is DAGVTQSPTHLIKTRGQQVTLRCSPKSGHDTVSWYQQALGQGPQFIFQYYEEEERQRGNFPDRFSGHQFPNYSSELNVNALLLGDSALYLCASSLGASLNTEAFFGQGTRLTVV.

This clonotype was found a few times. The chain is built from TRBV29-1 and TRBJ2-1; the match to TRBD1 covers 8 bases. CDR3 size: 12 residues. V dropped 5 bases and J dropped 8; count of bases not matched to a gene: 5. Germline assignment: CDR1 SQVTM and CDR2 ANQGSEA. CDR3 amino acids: CSVTGGLDEQFF. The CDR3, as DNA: TGCAGCGTTACAGGGGGGCTAGATGAGCAGTTCTTC.

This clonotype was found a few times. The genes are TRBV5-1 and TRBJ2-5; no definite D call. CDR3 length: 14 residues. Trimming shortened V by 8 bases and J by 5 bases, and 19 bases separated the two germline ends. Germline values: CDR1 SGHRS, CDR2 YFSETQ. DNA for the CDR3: TGCGCCAGAAGCAACGGACCTATCAAGGAGACCCAGTACTTC. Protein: CARSNGPIKETQYF.

CDR3 nucleotide sequence: TGTGCCAGCAGCTTTTACGAAACTGAAGCTTTCTTT. Translation gives CASSFYETEAFF. This sequence joins TRBV7-9 and TRBJ1-1; D unclear. This CDR3 spans 12 amino acids. V lost 3 bases, J lost 5 bases, and 7 bases lay in between. Germline CDR1 is SEHNR and CDR2 is FQNEAQ (reference sequence).

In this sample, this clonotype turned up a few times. The CDR3 bases are TGCAGTGCTAGAGGCGGGACAGGGGGCTCCTACGAGCAGTACTTC. It translates to CSARGGTGGSYEQYF. The chain carries TRBV20-1 and TRBJ2-7, with TRBD1 matching over 11 bases. Germline CDR1 is DFQATT and CDR2 is SNEGSKA (reference sequence). This CDR3 is 15 amino acids long. The V gene end was trimmed by 1 base and the J gene end by 0 bases; junction bases not matched to a gene: 2.

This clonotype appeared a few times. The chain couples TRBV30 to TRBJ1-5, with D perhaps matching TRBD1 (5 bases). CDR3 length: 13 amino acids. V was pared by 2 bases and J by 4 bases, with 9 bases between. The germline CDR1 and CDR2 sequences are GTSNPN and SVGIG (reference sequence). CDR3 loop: CAWSPTGNQPQHF. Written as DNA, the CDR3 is TGTGCCTGGAGTCCTACAGGAAATCAGCCCCAGCATTTT.

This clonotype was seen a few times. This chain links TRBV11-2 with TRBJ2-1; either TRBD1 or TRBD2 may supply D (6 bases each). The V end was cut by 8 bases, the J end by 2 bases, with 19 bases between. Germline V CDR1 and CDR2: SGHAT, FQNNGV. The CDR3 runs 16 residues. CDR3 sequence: CASVLRGAGPYNEQFF. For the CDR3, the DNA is TGTGCCAGCGTTCTAAGGGGGGCTGGGCCCTACAATGAGCAGTTCTTC.

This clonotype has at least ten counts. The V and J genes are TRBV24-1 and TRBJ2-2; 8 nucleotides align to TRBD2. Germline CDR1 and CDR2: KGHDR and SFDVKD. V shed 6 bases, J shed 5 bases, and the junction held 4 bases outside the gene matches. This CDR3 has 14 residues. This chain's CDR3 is CATSSGLATGELFF. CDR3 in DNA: TGTGCCACCAGTTCCGGACTAGCAACCGGGGAGCTGTTTTTT.

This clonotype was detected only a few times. CDR3 region: CASSPVGDHTGELFF. In nucleotides, the CDR3 is TGCGCCAGCAGCCCCGTAGGGGATCACACCGGGGAGCTGTTTTTT. The chain links TRBV5-1 to TRBJ2-2, with a weak D call TRBD1 (5 bases). The V end lost 4 bases, the J end lost 3 bases, and 13 bases lay between the germline ends. There are 15 residues in the CDR3. Germline V gene data show CDR1 as SGHRS and CDR2 as YFSETQ.

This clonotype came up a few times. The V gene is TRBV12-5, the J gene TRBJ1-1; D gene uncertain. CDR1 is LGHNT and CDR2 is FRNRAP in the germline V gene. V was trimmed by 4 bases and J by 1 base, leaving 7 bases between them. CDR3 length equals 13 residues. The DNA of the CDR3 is TGTGCTAGTGGTTATACGGGGAACACTGAAGCTTTCTTT. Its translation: CASGYTGNTEAFF.

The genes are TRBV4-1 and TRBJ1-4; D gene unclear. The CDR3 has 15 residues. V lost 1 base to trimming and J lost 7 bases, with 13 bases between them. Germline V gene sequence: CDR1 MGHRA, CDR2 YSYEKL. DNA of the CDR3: TGCGCCAGCAGCCAAGGGACTGGTATCGGTGAAAAACTGTTTTTT. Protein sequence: CASSQGTGIGEKLFF.

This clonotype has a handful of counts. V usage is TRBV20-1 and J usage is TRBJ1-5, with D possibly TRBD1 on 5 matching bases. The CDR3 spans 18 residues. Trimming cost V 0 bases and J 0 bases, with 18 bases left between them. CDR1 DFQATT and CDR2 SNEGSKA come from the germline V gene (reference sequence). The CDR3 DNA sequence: TGCAGTGCTAGAGATTCTCGGCAGGGCCTCCGTAGCAATCAGCCCCAGCATTTT. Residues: CSARDSRQGLRSNQPQHF.

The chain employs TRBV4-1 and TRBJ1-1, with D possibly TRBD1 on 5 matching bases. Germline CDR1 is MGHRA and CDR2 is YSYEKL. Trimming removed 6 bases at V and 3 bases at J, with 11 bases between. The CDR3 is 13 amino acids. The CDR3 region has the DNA TGCGCCAGCAGACAGGAGGTTGACACTGAAGCTTTCTTT. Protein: CASRQEVDTEAFF.

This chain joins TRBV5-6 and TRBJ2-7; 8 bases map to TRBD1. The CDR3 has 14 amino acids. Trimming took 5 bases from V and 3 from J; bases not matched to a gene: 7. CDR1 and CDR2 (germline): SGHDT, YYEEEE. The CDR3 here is CASSSRGLIYEQYF. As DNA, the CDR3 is TGTGCCAGCAGTTCCAGGGGGCTGATCTACGAGCAGTACTTC.

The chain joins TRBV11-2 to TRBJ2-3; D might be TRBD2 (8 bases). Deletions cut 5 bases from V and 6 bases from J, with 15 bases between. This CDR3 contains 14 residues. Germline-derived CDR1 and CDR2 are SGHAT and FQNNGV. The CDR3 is CASSPLAGQDTQYF. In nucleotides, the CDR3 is TGTGCCAGCAGCCCATTAGCGGGACAGGATACGCAGTATTTT.

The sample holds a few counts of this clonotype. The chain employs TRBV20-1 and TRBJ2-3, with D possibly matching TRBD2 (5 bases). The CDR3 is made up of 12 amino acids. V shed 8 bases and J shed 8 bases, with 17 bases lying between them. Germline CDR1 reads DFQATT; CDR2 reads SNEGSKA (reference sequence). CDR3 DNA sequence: TGCAGTCACCCGCTTGGAGGCGGTACGCAGTATTTT. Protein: CSHPLGGGTQYF.

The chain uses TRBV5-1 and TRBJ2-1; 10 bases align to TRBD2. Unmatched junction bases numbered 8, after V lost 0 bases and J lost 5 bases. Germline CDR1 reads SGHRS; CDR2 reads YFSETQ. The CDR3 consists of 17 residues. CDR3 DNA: TGCGCCAGCAGCTTGGGTTTAAGCGGGGGGGTTAACAATGAGCAGTTCTTC. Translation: CASSLGLSGGVNNEQFF.

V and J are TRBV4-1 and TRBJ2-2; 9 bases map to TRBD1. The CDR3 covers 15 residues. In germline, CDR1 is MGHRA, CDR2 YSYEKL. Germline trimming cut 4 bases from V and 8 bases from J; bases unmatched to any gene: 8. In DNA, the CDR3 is TGCGCCAGCAGCCCGGACAGGGGTTTTGGAGGGGAGCTGTTTTTT. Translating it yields CASSPDRGFGGELFF.

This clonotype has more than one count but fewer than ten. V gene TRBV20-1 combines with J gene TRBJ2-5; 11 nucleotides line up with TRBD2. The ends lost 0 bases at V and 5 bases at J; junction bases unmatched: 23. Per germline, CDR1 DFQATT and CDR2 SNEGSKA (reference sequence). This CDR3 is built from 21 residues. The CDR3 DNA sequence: TGCAGTGCTAGAGATCTAGCGGCTAGCGGGAGGAAAGGGGTACAATCGGAGACCCAGTACTTC. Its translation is CSARDLAASGRKGVQSETQYF.

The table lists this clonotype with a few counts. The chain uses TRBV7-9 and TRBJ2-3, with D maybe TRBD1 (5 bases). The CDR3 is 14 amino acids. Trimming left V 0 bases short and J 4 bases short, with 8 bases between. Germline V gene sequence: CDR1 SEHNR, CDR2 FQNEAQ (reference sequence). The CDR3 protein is CASSLAGAADTQYF. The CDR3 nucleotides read TGTGCCAGCAGCTTAGCAGGGGCGGCAGATACGCAGTATTTT.

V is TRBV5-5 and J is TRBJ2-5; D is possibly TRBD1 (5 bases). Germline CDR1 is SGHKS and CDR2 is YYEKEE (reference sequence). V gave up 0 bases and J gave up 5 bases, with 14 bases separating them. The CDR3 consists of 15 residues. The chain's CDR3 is CASSLEQALRETQYF. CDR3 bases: TGTGCCAGCAGCTTGGAACAGGCCCTTCGCGAGACCCAGTACTTC.

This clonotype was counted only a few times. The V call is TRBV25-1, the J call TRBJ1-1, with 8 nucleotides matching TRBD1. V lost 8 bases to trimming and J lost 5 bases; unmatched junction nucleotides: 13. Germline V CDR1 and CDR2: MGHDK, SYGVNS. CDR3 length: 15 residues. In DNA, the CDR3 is TGTGCCAGCGTTGATACGGGACAGGTGTGGACTGAAGCTTTCTTT. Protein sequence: CASVDTGQVWTEAFF.

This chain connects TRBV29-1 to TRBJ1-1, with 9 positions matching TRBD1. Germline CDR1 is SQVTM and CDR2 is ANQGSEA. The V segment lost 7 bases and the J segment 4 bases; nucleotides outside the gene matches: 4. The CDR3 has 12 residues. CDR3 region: CSGRQGGTEAFF. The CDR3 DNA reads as TGCAGCGGTCGACAGGGGGGCACTGAAGCTTTCTTT.